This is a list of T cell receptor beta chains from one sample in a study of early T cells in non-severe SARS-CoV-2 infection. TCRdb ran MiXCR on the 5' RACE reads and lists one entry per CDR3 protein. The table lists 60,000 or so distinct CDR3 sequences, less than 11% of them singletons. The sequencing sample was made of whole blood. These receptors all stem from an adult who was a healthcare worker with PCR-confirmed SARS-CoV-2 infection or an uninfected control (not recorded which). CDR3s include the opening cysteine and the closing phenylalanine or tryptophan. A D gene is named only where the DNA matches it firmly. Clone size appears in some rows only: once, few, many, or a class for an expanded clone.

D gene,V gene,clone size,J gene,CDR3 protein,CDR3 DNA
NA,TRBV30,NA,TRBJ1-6,CAWSNENNSPLHF,TGTGCCTGGAGCAATGAGAATAATTCACCCCTCCACTTT
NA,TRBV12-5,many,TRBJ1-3,CVVARLGTAGNTIYF,TGCGTGGTCGCAAGGCTTGGGACGGCTGGAAACACCATATATTTT
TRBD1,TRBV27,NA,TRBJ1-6,CASSRSPGTGDSPLHF,TGTGCCAGCAGCCGTAGTCCCGGGACAGGGGATTCACCCCTCCACTTT
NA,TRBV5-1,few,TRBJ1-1,CATTDSPGTGVTEAFF,TGCGCCACCACCGATTCACCAGGGACCGGGGTTACTGAAGCTTTCTTT
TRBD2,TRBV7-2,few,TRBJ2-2,CASSFSTSGVTGELFF,TGTGCCAGCAGCTTTTCAACTAGCGGGGTAACCGGGGAGCTGTTTTTT
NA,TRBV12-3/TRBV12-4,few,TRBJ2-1,CASSSQVVSEQFF,TGTGCCAGCAGTTCGCAGGTTGTGTCCGAGCAGTTCTTC
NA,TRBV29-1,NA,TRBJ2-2,CSAVTDTNTGELFF,TGCAGCGCCGTGACAGATACGAACACCGGGGAGCTGTTTTTT
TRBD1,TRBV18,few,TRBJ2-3,CASSPLDRGTDTQYF,TGTGCCAGCTCACCCCTGGACAGGGGCACAGATACGCAGTATTTT
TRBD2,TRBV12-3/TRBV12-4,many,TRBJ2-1,CASTPGLADNEQFF,TGTGCCAGCACTCCGGGACTAGCGGACAATGAGCAGTTCTTC
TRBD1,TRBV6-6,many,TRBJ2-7,CASSYEGGSTYEQYF,TGTGCCAGCAGTTACGAAGGGGGCTCGACCTACGAGCAGTACTTC
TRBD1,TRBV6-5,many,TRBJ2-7,CASSYGTGDLYEQYF,TGTGCCAGCAGTTACGGGACAGGAGACCTCTACGAGCAGTACTTC
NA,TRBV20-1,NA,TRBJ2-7,CSARDRNTFSYEQYF,TGCAGTGCTAGAGATAGGAACACCTTCTCCTACGAGCAGTACTTC
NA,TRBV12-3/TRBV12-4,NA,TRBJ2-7,CASSLASVEQYF,TGTGCCAGCAGTTTAGCGAGCGTGGAGCAGTACTTC
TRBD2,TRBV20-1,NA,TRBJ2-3,CSARGVAGDKNTQYF,TGCAGTGCTAGAGGAGTAGCGGGCGACAAAAATACGCAGTATTTT
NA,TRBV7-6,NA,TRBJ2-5,CASSLGAAQETQYF,TGTGCCAGCAGCTTAGGGGCAGCTCAAGAGACCCAGTACTTC
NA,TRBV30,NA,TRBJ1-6,CAWNPGGAYNSPLHF,TGTGCCTGGAATCCGGGGGGAGCCTATAATTCACCCCTCCACTTT
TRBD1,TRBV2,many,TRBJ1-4,CASSTRRTGGDKKLFF,TGTGCCAGCAGTACCCGTCGGACAGGTGGGGATAAAAAACTGTTTTTT
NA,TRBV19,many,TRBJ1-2,CASSTMDTYGYTF,TGTGCCAGTAGTACCATGGACACCTATGGCTACACCTTC
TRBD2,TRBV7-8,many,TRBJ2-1,CASSPRRGGIYEQFF,TGTGCCAGCAGCCCCAGGCGGGGGGGCATTTATGAGCAGTTCTTC
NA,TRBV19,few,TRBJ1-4,CASSIQDLNEKLFF,TGTGCCAGTAGTATCCAGGACCTCAATGAAAAACTGTTTTTT
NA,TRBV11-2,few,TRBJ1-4,CASSSGTFNEKLFF,TGTGCCAGCAGCTCCGGGACCTTCAATGAAAAACTGTTTTTT
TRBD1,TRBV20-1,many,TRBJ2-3,CSAKDRVNTDTQYF,TGCAGTGCTAAGGACAGGGTCAACACAGATACGCAGTATTTT
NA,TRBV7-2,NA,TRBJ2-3,CASARRGDTQYF,TGTGCCAGCGCGCGAAGAGGGGATACGCAGTATTTT
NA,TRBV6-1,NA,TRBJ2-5,CASSEARDSMETQYF,TGTGCCAGCAGTGAAGCGCGTGATAGTATGGAGACCCAGTACTTC
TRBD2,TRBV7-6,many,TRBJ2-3,CASSPGGAGGLRDTQYF,TGTGCCAGCAGCCCCGGTGGGGCGGGAGGCCTGAGAGATACGCAGTATTTT
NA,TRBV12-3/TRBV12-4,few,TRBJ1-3,CASRTDGRNTIYF,TGTGCCAGCAGGACGGACGGTCGAAACACCATATATTTT
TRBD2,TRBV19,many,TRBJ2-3,CASSLLAGAVTDTQYF,TGTGCCAGTAGTCTTCTAGCGGGAGCCGTCACAGATACGCAGTATTTT
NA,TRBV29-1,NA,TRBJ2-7,CSVGWTQNYEQYF,TGCAGCGTTGGATGGACCCAGAACTACGAGCAGTACTTC
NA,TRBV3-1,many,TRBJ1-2,CASSQGRGGWYGYTF,TGTGCCAGCAGCCAAGGCCGGGGGGGCTGGTATGGCTACACCTTC
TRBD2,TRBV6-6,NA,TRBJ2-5,CASSYTAGGGETQYF,TGTGCCAGCAGTTATACTGCGGGAGGGGGAGAGACCCAGTACTTC
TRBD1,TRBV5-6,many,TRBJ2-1,CASSLGDRVWNEQFF,TGTGCCAGCAGCTTGGGGGACAGGGTGTGGAATGAGCAGTTCTTC